A single sample is the source of the 17 T cell receptor beta chains below, sequenced in a study of tumor-infiltrating lymphocytes in primary liver carcinoma. A constant-region primer primed TCR beta cDNA synthesis from 500 ng of total RNA. Nested multiplex PCR, run for three rounds with slightly modified ARM-PCR, yielded TCR beta libraries. TRBV1-TRBV30 forward primers and a C-beta reverse primer were used in the first two PCR rounds, which each ran for around 10 cycles. TCRdb reprocessed the multiplex PCR reads with MiXCR, giving one entry per CDR3 protein. The sample contains some 50,000 distinct CDR3 sequences, roughly 70% of which appear only once. Investigators took RNA and DNA out together from 20-30 mg of unsorted bulk tissue. Material for sequencing was liver tumor tissue from sampling region 5. Subset given: tumor region T5, tumor centre. These receptors all come from a man between 40 and 49 years old with primary liver carcinoma and hepatitis B virus infection.

A remark on this clonotype: Possible read error: a much larger clone is one base away. This chain links TRBV30 with TRBJ2-3; unclear D gene. The V end was cut by 6 bases, the J end by 8 bases, with 12 bases between. The CDR3 contains 11 residues. In germline, CDR1 is GTSNPN, CDR2 SVGIG (reference sequence). The CDR3 sequence: CACQGWGTQYF. CDR3 DNA: TGTGCCTGCCAAGGATGGGGTACGCAGTATTTT.

Notes on this clonotype: One end of the junction does not line up with germline, which may come from a read error. V gene TRBV4-2 combines with J gene TRBJ2-5; D is unresolved. The CDR3 runs 15 residues. The germline CDR1 and CDR2 sequences are LGHNA and YNFKEQ. The CDR3 region is CVSSQDYRAQETQYF. DNA for the CDR3: TGTGTCAGCAGCCAAGATTACCGGGCCCAAGAGACCCAGTACTTC.

As for this clonotype: In this CDR3 the conserved last residue, phenylalanine or tryptophan, is missing, so a read error is likely. The V call is TRBV11-2, the J call TRBJ2-7; D uncertain. The CDR3 has 14 residues. Germline V lookup: CDR1 SGHAT, CDR2 FQNNGV. The ends were cut back, 3 bases at V and 4 bases at J, with 13 bases in the middle. CDR3 DNA: TGTGCCAGCAGCTTGACGGATGGTGGATACGAGCAGTACTTA. It translates to CASSLTDGGYEQYL.

This clonotype was found a few times. This sequence may be a read error, since a much larger clone differs from it by one base. V gene TRBV10-3 combines with J gene TRBJ2-2, with 8 bases that match TRBD1. Germline CDR1 and CDR2: ENHRY and SYGVKD. Trimming removed 10 bases from V and 3 bases from J; junction bases left unmatched: 10. The CDR3 sequence is 15 residues long. CDR3 in DNA: TGTGCCACCAGGTTGACAGGGGCGGACACCGGGGAGCTGTTTTTT. Residues: CATRLTGADTGELFF.

This clonotype was detected only a few times. Sequence at one end of the junction differs from germline and may be a read error. CDR3: CAGSYRDRGGTDTQYF. The CDR3 DNA sequence: TGCGCCGGCAGCTACCGGGACAGGGGTGGCACAGATACGCAGTATTTT. The chain has TRBV5-1 and TRBJ2-3; the match to TRBD1 covers 10 bases. This CDR3 spans 16 amino acids. Per germline, CDR1 SGHRS and CDR2 YFSETQ.

The CDR3 bases are TGCAGCGTTGAAAGACAGGGTTATGGCTACACCTTC. It codes for CSVERQGYGYTF. This chain links TRBV29-1 with TRBJ1-2; 7 bases match TRBD1. Trimming cost V 2 bases and J 5 bases; bases outside gene matches: 2. The V gene's germline CDR1 is SQVTM and CDR2 ANQGSEA. The CDR3 has 12 amino acids.

As regards this clonotype: Its ends do not fully match the called genes, so a read error is possible. J is TRBJ1-6 and V is TRBV6-5; TRBD1 agrees at 8 bases. The CDR3 runs to 15 residues. Looked up from germline, CDR1 is MNHEY and CDR2 is SVGAGI. CDR3 protein: CASTHLTGAGTPPYF. CDR3 sequence (DNA): TGTGCCAGCACCCACTTGACAGGGGCGGGCACACCCCCCTACTTT.

This clonotype was picked up many times. V and J are TRBV12-3 or TRBV12-4 and TRBJ2-3, with TRBD1 as a possible D gene (6 bases). The V end was cut by 6 bases, the J end by 5 bases, with 15 bases between. This CDR3 is 14 amino acids long. The CDR3 loop is CASSLRQDKDTQYF. The CDR3 DNA is TGTGCCAGCAGCCTCCGACAGGATAAAGATACGCAGTATTTT.

For this clonotype: Germline is not matched at one junction end, which may reflect a read error. The rearrangement uses TRBV30 and TRBJ1-2, with D maybe TRBD1 (5 bases). Germline V lookup: CDR1 GTSNPN, CDR2 SVGIG (reference sequence). This CDR3 has 13 amino acids. The CDR3 coding sequence is TGTACCTGGAGATTTGAGGGGTCGGACGGCTACGCCTTC. Its translation: CTWRFEGSDGYAF.

Notes on this clonotype: It is likely a read error, because the conserved phenylalanine at the end of the CDR3 is missing. This chain uses TRBV11-2 with TRBJ2-1; D gene unclear. The CDR3 consists of 14 residues. CDR1 is SGHAT and CDR2 is FQNNGV in the germline V gene. Here the CDR3 DNA reads TGTACCAGCAGTTCCGCTGCAGGCGGTAATGAGCAGTTCTTA. Translating it yields CTSSSAAGGNEQFL.

This clonotype appeared a single time. The junction does not match germline at one end; this may be a read error. The genes are TRBV6-5 and TRBJ2-6; D not resolved. Germline V lookup: CDR1 MNHEY, CDR2 SVGAGI. This CDR3 region has 15 residues. Here the CDR3 reads CVSSYGGSGVNVLTF. The CDR3 region has the DNA TGTGTCAGCAGCTACGGTGGCTCTGGGGTCAACGTCCTGACTTTC.

About this clonotype: Given a much more abundant clone one base away, this may be a read error. For the CDR3, the DNA is TGTGCCAGCAGTGCCTCAGCGGGAGACGGGCAGTACTTC. Protein sequence: CASSASAGDGQYF. The chain combines TRBV6-1 with TRBJ2-7; TRBD2 agrees at 8 bases. Germline CDR1 is MNHNS and CDR2 is SASEGT. The CDR3 sequence is 13 residues long. V was clipped by 4 bases and J by 9 bases; unmatched bases: 8.

With regard to this clonotype: Germline and junction disagree at one end, which may indicate a read error. This chain joins TRBV12-3 or TRBV12-4 and TRBJ2-7; 13 bases agree with TRBD2. The CDR3 is made up of 14 amino acids. The CDR3 reads CVSRGTSGAYEQYF. The CDR3 nucleotides read TGTGTCAGCAGGGGGACTAGCGGGGCCTACGAGCAGTACTTC.

Notes on this clonotype: A much larger clone sits a single nucleotide away, making a read error possible. The chain recombines TRBV12-3 or TRBV12-4 with TRBJ2-2; D is unresolved. The CDR3 sequence is 15 residues long. V was cut by 3 bases and J by 4 bases, with 12 bases left in between. CDR3 sequence: CASSFGRSGTGELFF. The CDR3 nucleotides read TGTGCCAGCAGTTTCGGCAGGAGTGGCACCGGGGAGCTGTTTTTT.

The genes are TRBV11-2 and TRBJ2-1; 14 bases line up with TRBD2. The CDR3 is 19 residues long. From germline, CDR1 is SGHAT and CDR2 FQNNGV. Germline trimming cut 3 bases from V and 8 bases from J; bases unmatched to any gene: 15. The DNA of the CDR3 is TGTGCCAGCAGCTTCCGAAGGGTGCCTGGGACTAGCGGGAGTCATGAGCAGTTCTTC. This gives the protein CASSFRRVPGTSGSHEQFF.

The chain employs TRBV2 and TRBJ1-5, with D uncertain. This CDR3 has 14 amino acids. Trimming left V 2 bases short and J 0 bases short, with 5 bases between. In germline, CDR1 is SNHLY, CDR2 FYNNEI. The CDR3 coding sequence is TGTGCCAGCAGTGAAACGAATAGCAATCAGCCCCAGCATTTT. Translation: CASSETNSNQPQHF.

Turning to this clonotype: The junction and the germline gene differ at one end; a read error may be behind it. J is TRBJ2-5 and V is TRBV29-1; TRBD2 is a possible D gene (6 bases). Per the germline V gene, CDR1 is SQVTM and CDR2 is ANQGSEA. The CDR3 extends over 14 amino acids. The CDR3 DNA follows: TGCAGTGTTGAAGATGTAGCGGCCCAAGAGACCCAGTACTTC. Translation gives CSVEDVAAQETQYF.